This is a list of T cell receptor beta chains from one sample in a study of cytomegalovirus exposure and HLA in healthy donors. The repertoire was sequenced with immunoSEQ multiplex PCR; TCRdb's copy has only in-frame clones and lacks some. The sample includes approximately 130,000 clones, approximately 80% of them seen just once. The sequencing sample was made of PBMCs. Receptors originate from a man aged 45-65 years in good health and CMV-seronegative. Both conserved end residues are part of each CDR3. The D gene is left open where the match is weak. Clone sizes are given selectively: once, few, many, or a class where the clone is expanded.

D: TRBD1; V: TRBV7-2; size: once; J: TRBJ1-1; CDR3: CASSQPVRGQIMNTEAFF; DNA: TGTGCCAGCAGCCAACCCGTCCGGGGACAGATCATGAACACTGAAGCTTTCTTT
D: TRBD2; V: TRBV27; size: .; J: TRBJ2-2; CDR3: CASSLFAGENTGELFF; DNA: TGTGCCAGCAGTTTATTTGCGGGAGAGAACACCGGGGAGCTGTTTTTT
D: TRBD2; V: TRBV6-1; size: .; J: TRBJ2-5; CDR3: CASSASGYQETQYF; DNA: TGTGCCAGCAGTGCTAGCGGGTACCAAGAGACCCAGTACTTC
D: .; V: TRBV25-1; size: .; J: TRBJ1-1; CDR3: CASIAGGARTEAFF; DNA: TGTGCCAGCATCGCCGGGGGGGCGCGGACTGAAGCTTTCTTT
D: .; V: TRBV5-1; size: .; J: TRBJ1-4; CDR3: CASSEGDSAGEKLFF; DNA: TGCGCCAGCAGCGAAGGGGATTCTGCGGGGGAAAAACTGTTTTTT
D: TRBD1; V: TRBV28; size: few; J: TRBJ1-5; CDR3: CASRDRVYSNQPQHF; DNA: TGTGCCAGCCGGGACAGGGTTTATAGCAATCAGCCCCAGCATTTT
D: TRBD1; V: TRBV7-9; size: .; J: TRBJ1-5; CDR3: CASSSGTGVQPQHF; DNA: TGTGCCAGCAGCTCCGGGACAGGGGTCCAGCCCCAGCATTTT
D: .; V: TRBV5-1; size: .; J: TRBJ2-6; CDR3: CASSPGEGSGANVLTF; DNA: TGCGCCAGCAGCCCAGGGGAGGGATCTGGGGCCAACGTCCTGACTTTC
D: TRBD2; V: TRBV2; size: few; J: TRBJ2-7; CDR3: CASSGTSGNYEQYF; DNA: TGTGCCAGCAGCGGGACTAGCGGGAACTACGAGCAGTACTTC
D: .; V: TRBV2; size: .; J: TRBJ1-2; CDR3: CASSLDSKYGYTF; DNA: TGTGCCAGCAGCCTGGACAGTAAATATGGCTACACCTTC
D: TRBD1; V: TRBV7-2; size: .; J: TRBJ1-1; CDR3: CASSSGTAAEAFF; DNA: TGTGCCAGCAGCTCCGGGACAGCCGCTGAAGCTTTCTTT
D: TRBD1; V: TRBV10-3; size: .; J: TRBJ1-2; CDR3: CAISEYRGPNYGYTF; DNA: TGTGCCATCAGTGAGTACAGGGGGCCTAACTATGGCTACACCTTC
D: .; V: TRBV27; size: .; J: TRBJ1-2; CDR3: CASSLSGGLGYGYTF; DNA: TGTGCCAGCAGTCTGTCGGGGGGGCTCGGCTATGGCTACACCTTC
D: TRBD2; V: TRBV19; size: .; J: TRBJ2-3; CDR3: CASSITSGVTDTQYF; DNA: TGTGCCAGTAGTATAACTAGCGGGGTCACAGATACGCAGTATTTT
D: TRBD2; V: TRBV28; size: .; J: TRBJ2-1; CDR3: CASSLLAGGIYNEQFF; DNA: TGTGCCAGCAGTCTCCTAGCGGGAGGAATCTACAATGAGCAGTTCTTC
D: .; V: TRBV2; size: .; J: TRBJ2-7; CDR3: CASSGGVGGYEQYF; DNA: TGTGCCAGCAGTGGAGGGGTAGGGGGCTACGAGCAGTACTTC
D: .; V: TRBV19; size: .; J: TRBJ1-5; CDR3: CASSNRGGHGNQPQHF; DNA: TGTGCCAGTAGTAATAGGGGGGGGCACGGCAATCAGCCCCAGCATTTT
D: TRBD2; V: TRBV28; size: .; J: TRBJ2-5; CDR3: CASSFPGLAKETQYF; DNA: TGTGCCAGCAGTTTCCCAGGACTAGCGAAAGAGACCCAGTACTTC
D: .; V: TRBV7-9; size: .; J: TRBJ2-1; CDR3: CASSLSNEQFF; DNA: TGTGCCAGCAGCTTGTCGAATGAGCAGTTCTTC
D: .; V: TRBV5-4; size: .; J: TRBJ1-1; CDR3: CASSLPRGRGNTEAFF; DNA: TGTGCCAGCAGCTTACCCCGGGGCAGGGGGAACACTGAAGCTTTCTTT
D: TRBD2; V: TRBV29-1; size: .; J: TRBJ2-2; CDR3: CSVWGGAGELFF; DNA: TGCAGCGTTTGGGGGGGGGCCGGGGAGCTGTTTTTT
D: .; V: TRBV18; size: few; J: TRBJ1-5; CDR3: CASSPPGLQGQPQHF; DNA: TGTGCCAGCTCACCACCAGGACTCCAAGGTCAGCCCCAGCATTTT
D: .; V: TRBV5-4; size: .; J: TRBJ2-1; CDR3: CASSLASGSDNEQFF; DNA: TGTGCCAGCAGCTTAGCGAGCGGATCAGACAATGAGCAGTTCTTC
D: TRBD1; V: TRBV6-1; size: .; J: TRBJ1-6; CDR3: CASSEGDRNNSPLHF; DNA: TGTGCCAGCAGTGAAGGGGACAGAAATAATTCACCCCTCCACTTT
D: .; V: TRBV4-3; size: few; J: TRBJ2-6; CDR3: CASSQEWETGANVLTF; DNA: TGCGCCAGCAGCCAAGAGTGGGAGACTGGGGCCAACGTCCTGACTTTC
D: TRBD1; V: TRBV6-5; size: few; J: TRBJ1-3; CDR3: CASSPGTGPGNTIYF; DNA: TGTGCCAGCAGCCCCGGGACAGGGCCTGGAAACACCATATATTTT
D: .; V: TRBV14; size: .; J: TRBJ1-1; CDR3: CASSQELPGQGKAFF; DNA: TGTGCCAGCAGCCAAGAATTGCCGGGACAAGGAAAAGCTTTCTTT